This entry is about one T cell receptor beta chain. CDR3 length equals 16 residues. The germline CDR1 and CDR2 sequences are KGHSH and LQKENI. Trimming stripped 0 bases from V and 0 bases from J, with 11 bases between. Sequencing used immunoSEQ multiplex PCR; TCRdb keeps in-frame clones, though not all of them. The top ten hold about 12% of the sample, which has under 250,000 clones, roughly 84% seen once. The sample is drawn from a study of blood T cell repertoires in COVID-19. The chain uses TRBV18 and TRBJ1-2; D gene uncertain. Sample: peripheral blood. This receptor was identified in a human donor in a cohort sampled during active COVID-19. CDR3 coding DNA: TGTGCCAGCTCACCACCGAGTATGGTAGCTAACTATGGCTACACCTTC. Amino acid sequence: CASSPPSMVANYGYTF.